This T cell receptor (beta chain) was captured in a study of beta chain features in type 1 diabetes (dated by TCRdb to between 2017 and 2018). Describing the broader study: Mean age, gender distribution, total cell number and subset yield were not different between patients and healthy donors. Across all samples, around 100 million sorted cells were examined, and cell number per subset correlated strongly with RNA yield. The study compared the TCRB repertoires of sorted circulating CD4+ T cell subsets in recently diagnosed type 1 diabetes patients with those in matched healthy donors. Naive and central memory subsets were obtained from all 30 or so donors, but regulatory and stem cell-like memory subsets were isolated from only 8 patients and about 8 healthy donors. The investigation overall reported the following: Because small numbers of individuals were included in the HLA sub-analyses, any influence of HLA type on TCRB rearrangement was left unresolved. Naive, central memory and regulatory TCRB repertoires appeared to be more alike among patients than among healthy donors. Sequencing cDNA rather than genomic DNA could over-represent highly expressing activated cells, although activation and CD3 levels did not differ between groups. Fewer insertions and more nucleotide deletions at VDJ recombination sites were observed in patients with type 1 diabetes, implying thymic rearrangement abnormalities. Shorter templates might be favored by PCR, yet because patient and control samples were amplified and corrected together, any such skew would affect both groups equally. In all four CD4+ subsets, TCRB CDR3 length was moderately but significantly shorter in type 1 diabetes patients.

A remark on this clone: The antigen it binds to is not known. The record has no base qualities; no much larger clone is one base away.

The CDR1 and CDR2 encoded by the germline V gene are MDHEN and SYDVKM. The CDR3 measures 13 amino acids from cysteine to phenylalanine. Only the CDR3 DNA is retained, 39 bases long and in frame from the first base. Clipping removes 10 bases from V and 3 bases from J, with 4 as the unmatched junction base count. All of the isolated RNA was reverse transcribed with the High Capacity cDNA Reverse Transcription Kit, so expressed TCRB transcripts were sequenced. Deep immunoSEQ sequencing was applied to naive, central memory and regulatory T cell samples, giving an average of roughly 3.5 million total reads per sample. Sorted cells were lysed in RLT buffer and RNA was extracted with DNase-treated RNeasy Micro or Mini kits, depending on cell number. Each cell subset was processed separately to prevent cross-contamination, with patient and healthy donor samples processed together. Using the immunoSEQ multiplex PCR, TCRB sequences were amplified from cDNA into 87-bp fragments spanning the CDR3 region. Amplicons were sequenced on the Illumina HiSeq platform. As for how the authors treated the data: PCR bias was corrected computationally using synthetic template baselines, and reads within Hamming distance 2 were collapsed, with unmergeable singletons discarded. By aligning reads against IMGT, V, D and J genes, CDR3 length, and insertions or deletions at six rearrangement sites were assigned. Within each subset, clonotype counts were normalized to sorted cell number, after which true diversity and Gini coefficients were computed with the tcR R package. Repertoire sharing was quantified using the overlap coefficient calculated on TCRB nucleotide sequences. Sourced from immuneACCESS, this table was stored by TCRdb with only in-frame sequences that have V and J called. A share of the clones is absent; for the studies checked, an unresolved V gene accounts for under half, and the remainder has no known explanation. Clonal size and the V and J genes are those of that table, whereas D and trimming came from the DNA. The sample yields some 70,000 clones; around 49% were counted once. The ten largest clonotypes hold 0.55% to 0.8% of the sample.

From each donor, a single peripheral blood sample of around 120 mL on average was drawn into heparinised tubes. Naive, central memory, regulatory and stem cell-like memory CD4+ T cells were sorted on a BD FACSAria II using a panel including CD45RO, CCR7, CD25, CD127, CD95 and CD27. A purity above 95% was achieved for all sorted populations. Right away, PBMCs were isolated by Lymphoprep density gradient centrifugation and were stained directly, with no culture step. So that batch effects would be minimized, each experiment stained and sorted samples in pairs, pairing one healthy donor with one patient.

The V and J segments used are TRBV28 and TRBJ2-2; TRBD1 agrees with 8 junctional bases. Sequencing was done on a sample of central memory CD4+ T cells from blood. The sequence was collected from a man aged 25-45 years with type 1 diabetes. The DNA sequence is TGTGCCACCTGGGGACAGGACACCGGGGAGCTGTTTTTT. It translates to CATWGQDTGELFF.